This paragraph covers one T cell receptor beta chain sequence. Its antigen is as yet unknown. MiXCR was run by TCRdb on the 5' RACE reads, yielding one entry per CDR3 protein. The data contain roughly 120,000 distinct CDR3 sequences, roughly 13% of them singletons. This specimen belongs to a study of CD8 T cells in ankylosing spondylitis. The study, taken as a whole, reports: Enrichment of disease-linked clones was reportedly significant in matched ankylosing spondylitis synovial fluid. There was a TCR beta motif, made of eight highly homologous variants, that appeared characteristic of ankylosing spondylitis blood.

The ends were cut back, 1 base at V and 8 bases at J, with 6 bases in the middle. The CDR3 sequence is 11 residues long. Germline values: CDR1 MNHNS, CDR2 SASEGT. Material: blood, either unsorted or a sorted T cell fraction (not recorded which). The TCR comes from a female donor with ankylosing spondylitis or in good health (not recorded which). The J gene is TRBJ2-7, the V gene TRBV6-1; weak D call: TRBD1 (5 bases). Written as DNA, the CDR3 is TGTGCCAGCAGTGAAGGACAGAAGCAGTACTTC. Protein product: CASSEGQKQYF.